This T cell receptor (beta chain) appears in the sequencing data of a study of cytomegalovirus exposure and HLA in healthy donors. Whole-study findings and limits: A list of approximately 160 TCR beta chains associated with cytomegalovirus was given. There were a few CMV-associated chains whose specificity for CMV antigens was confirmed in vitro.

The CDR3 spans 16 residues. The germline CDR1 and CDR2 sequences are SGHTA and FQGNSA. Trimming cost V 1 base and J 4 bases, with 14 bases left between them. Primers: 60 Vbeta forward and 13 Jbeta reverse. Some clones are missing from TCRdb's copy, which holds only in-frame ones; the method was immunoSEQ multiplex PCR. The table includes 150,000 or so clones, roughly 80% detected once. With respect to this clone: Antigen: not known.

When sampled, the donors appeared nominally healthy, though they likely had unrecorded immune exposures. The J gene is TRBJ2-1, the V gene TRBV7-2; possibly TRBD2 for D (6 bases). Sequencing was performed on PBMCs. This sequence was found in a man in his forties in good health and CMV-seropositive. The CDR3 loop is CASSLGGTPLYNEQFF. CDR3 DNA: TGTGCCAGCAGCTTAGGCGGGACCCCCCTTTACAATGAGCAGTTCTTC. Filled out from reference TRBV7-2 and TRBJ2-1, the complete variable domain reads GAGVSQSPSNKVTEKGKDVELRCDPISGHTALYWYRQSLGQGLEFLIYFQGNSAPDKSGLPSDRFSAERTGGSVSTLTIQRTQQEDSAVYLCASSLGGTPLYNEQFFGPGTRLTVL.